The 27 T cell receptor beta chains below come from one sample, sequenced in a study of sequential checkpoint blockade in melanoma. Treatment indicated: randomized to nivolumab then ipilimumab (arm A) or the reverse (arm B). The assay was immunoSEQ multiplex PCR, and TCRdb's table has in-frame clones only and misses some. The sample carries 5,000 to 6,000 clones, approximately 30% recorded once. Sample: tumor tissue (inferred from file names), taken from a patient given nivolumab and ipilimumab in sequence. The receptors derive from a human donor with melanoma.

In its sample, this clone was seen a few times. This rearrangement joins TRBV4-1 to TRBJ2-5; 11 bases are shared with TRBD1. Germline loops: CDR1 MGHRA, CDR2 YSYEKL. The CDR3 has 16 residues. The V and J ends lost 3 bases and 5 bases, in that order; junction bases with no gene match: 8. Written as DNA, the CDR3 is TGCGCCAGCAGCCAGGGACAGGGGGTGTCGTCGGAGACCCAGTACTTC. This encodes CASSQGQGVSSETQYF.

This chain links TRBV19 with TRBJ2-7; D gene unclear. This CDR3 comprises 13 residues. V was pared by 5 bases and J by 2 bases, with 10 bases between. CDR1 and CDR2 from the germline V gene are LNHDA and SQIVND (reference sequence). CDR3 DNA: TGTGCCAGTAGTTTCAGCACGACCTACGAGCAGTACTTC. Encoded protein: CASSFSTTYEQYF.

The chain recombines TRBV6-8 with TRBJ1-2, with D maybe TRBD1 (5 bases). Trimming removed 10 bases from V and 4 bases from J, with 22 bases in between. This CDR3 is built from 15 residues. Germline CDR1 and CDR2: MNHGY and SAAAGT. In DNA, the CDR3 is TGTGCCATCAACCTGGGAGTGGGACGCGTCTATGGCTACACCTTC. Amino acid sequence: CAINLGVGRVYGYTF.

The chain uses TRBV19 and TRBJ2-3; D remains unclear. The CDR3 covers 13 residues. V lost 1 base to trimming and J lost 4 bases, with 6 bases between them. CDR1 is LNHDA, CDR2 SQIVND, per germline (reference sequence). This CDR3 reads CASSIGLADTQYF. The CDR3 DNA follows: TGTGCCAGTAGTATAGGATTGGCAGATACGCAGTATTTT. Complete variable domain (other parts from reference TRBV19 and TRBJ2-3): DGGITQSPKYLFRKEGQNVTLSCEQNLNHDAMYWYRQDPGQGLRLIYYSQIVNDFQKGDIAEGYSVSREKKESFPLTVTSAQKNPTAFYLCASSIGLADTQYFGPGTRLTVL.

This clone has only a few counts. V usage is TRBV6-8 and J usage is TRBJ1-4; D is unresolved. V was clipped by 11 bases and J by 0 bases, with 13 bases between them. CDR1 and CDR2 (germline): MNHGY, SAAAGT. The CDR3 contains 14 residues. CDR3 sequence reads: CASRAAATNEKLFF. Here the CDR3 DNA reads TGTGCCTCAAGGGCAGCGGCAACTAATGAAAAACTGTTTTTT.

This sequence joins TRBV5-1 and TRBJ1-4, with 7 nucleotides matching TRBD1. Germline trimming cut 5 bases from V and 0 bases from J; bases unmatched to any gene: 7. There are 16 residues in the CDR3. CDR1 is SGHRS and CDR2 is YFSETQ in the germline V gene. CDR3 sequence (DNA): TGCGCCAGCAGTTATACAGGGGCTGCAACTAATGAAAAACTGTTTTTT. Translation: CASSYTGAATNEKLFF.

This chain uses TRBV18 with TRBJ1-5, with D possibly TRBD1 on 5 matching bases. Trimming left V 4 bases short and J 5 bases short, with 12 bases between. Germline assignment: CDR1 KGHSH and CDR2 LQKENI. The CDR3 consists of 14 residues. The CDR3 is CASSLGTGHQPQHF. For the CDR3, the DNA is TGTGCCAGCTCACTCGGGACCGGGCATCAGCCCCAGCATTTT.

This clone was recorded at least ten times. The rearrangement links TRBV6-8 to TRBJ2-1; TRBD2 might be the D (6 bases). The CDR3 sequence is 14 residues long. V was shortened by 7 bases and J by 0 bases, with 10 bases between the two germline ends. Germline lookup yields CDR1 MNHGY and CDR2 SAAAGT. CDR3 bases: TGTGCCAGCAATGGCGGGACCTCCTACAATGAGCAGTTCTTC. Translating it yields CASNGGTSYNEQFF.

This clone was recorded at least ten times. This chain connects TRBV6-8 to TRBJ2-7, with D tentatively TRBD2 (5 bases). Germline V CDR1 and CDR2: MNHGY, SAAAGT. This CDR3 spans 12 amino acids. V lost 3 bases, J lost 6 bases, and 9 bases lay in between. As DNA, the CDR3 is TGTGCCAGCAGTTATTTCGGGATCGAGCAGTACTTC. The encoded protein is CASSYFGIEQYF.

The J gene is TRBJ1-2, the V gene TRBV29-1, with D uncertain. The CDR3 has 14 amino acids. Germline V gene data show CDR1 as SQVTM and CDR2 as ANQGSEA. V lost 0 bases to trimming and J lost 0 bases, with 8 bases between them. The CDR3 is CSVEDGETNYGYTF. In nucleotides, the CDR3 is TGCAGCGTTGAAGACGGCGAAACTAACTATGGCTACACCTTC.

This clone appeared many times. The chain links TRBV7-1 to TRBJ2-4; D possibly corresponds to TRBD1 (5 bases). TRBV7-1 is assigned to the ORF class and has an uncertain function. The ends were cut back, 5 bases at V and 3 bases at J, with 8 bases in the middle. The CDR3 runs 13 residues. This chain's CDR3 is CASSPRDKNIQYF. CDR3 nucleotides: TGTGCCAGCAGCCCCAGGGACAAAAACATTCAGTACTTC.

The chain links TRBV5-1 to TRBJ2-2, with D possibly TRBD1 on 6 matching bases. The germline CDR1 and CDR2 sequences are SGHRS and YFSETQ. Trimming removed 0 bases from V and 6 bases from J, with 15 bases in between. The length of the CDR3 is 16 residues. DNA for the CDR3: TGCGCCAGCAGCTTGGCCGGAGGAGCAGGGGCCGGGGAGCTGTTTTTT. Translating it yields CASSLAGGAGAGELFF.

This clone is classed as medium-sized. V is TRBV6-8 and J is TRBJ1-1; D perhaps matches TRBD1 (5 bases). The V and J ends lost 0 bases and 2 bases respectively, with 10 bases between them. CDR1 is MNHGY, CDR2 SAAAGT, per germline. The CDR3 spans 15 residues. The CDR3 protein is CASSYSGTANTEAFF. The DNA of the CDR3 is TGTGCCAGCAGTTACTCGGGGACGGCAAACACTGAAGCTTTCTTT.

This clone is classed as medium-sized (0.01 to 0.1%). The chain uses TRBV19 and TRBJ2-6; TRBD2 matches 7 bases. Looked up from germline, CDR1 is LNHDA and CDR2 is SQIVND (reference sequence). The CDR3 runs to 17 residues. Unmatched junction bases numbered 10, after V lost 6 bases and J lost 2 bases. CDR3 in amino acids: CASRAAGVATGANVLTF. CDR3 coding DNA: TGTGCCAGTAGGGCCGCGGGAGTCGCAACTGGGGCCAACGTCCTGACTTTC.

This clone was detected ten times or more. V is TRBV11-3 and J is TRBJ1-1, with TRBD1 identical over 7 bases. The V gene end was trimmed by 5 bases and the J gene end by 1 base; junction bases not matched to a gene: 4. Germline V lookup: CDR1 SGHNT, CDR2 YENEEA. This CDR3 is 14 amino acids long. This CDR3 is CASSRGQTNTEAFF. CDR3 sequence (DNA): TGTGCCAGCAGCAGGGGACAGACGAACACTGAAGCTTTCTTT.

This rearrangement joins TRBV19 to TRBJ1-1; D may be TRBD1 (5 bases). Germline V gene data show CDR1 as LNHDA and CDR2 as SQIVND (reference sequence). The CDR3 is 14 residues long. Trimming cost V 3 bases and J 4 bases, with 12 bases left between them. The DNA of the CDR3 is TGTGCCAGTAGTATTCGGGGACTGATCACTGAAGCTTTCTTT. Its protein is CASSIRGLITEAFF.

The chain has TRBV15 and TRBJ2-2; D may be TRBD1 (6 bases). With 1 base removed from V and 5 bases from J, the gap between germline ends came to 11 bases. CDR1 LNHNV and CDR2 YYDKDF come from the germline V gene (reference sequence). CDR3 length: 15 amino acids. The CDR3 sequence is CATSRGDTGTGELFF. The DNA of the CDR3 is TGTGCCACCAGCAGAGGGGACACTGGGACCGGGGAGCTGTTTTTT.

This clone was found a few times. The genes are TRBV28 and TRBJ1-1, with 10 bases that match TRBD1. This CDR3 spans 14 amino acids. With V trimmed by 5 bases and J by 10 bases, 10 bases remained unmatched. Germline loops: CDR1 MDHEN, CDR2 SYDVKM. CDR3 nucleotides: TGTGCCAGCAGTACCAGAGACGGACAGGGGGGAGCTTTCTTT. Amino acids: CASSTRDGQGGAFF.

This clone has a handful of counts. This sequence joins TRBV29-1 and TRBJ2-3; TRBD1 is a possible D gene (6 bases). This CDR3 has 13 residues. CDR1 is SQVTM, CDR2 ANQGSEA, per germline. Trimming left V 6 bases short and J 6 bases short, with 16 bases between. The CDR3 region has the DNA TGCAGCGTCGAACAGGGTGGAGGCGATACGCAGTATTTT. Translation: CSVEQGGGDTQYF.

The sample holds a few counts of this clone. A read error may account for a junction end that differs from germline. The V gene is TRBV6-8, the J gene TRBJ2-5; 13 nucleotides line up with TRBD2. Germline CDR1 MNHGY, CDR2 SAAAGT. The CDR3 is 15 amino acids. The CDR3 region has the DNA TGTGCCAGCAGCCGTAATGGACTAGCGGGAGAGCCCCAGTACTTC. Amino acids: CASSRNGLAGEPQYF.

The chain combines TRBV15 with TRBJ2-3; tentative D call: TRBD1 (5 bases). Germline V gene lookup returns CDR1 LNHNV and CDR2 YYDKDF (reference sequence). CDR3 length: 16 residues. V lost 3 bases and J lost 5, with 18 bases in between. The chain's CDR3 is CATSSGHSQRGDTQYF. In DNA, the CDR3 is TGTGCCACCAGCAGTGGCCACAGTCAAAGGGGAGATACGCAGTATTTT.

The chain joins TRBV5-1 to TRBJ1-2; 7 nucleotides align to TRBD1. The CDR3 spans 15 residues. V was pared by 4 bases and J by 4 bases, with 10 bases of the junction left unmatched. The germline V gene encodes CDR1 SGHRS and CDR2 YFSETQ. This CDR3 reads CASSLRTGDIYGYTF. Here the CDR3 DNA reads TGCGCCAGCAGCCTAAGGACAGGAGACATCTATGGCTACACCTTC.

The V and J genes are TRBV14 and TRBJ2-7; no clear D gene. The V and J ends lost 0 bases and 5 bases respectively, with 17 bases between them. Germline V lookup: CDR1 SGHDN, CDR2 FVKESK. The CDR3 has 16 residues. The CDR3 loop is CASSQDRELEDDEQYF. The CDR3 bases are TGTGCCAGCAGCCAAGATCGAGAGTTAGAAGATGACGAGCAGTACTTC.

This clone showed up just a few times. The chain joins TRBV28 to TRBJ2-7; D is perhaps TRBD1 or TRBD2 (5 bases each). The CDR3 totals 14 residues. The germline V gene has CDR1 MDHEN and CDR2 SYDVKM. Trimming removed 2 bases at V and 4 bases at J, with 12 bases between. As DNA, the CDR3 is TGTGCCAGCAGTTTAATGGGGCGGACTTACGAGCAGTACTTC. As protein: CASSLMGRTYEQYF.

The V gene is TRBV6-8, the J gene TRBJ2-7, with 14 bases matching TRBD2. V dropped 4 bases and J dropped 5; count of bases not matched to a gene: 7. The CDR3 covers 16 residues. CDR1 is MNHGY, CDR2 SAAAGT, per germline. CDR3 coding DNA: TGTGCCAGCAGTTTCCGACTAGCGGGAGGGGTGGACGAGCAGTACTTC. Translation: CASSFRLAGGVDEQYF.

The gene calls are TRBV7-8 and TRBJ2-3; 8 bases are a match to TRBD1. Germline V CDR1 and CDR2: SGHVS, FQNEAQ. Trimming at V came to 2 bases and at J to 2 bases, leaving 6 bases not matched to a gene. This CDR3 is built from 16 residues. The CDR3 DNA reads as TGTGCCAGCAGCTTATCCCGGGACAGGCCCACAGATACGCAGTATTTT. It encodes CASSLSRDRPTDTQYF.

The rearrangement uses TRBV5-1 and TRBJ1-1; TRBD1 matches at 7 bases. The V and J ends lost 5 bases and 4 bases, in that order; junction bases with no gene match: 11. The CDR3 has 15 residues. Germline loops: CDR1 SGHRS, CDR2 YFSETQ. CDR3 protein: CASRGLEGARTEAFF. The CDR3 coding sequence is TGCGCCAGCAGGGGGTTAGAGGGGGCTCGCACTGAAGCTTTCTTT.